The rows below give T cell receptor beta chains drawn from one sample of a study of cytomegalovirus exposure and HLA in healthy donors. Profiling relied on immunoSEQ multiplex PCR, and the TCRdb table lists in-frame clones only, not all of them. The table shows over 120,000 clones, with around 82% occurring only once. Sequencing used PBMCs. Receptors originate from a middle-aged man in good health and CMV-seronegative. Each CDR3 is given with its conserved first and last residue. A D gene is named only where the DNA matches it firmly. The size field is filled for only some rows; it gives once, few, many or a size class.

D: TRBD1; J: TRBJ2-1; size: -; V: TRBV6-5; DNA: TGTGCCAGCAGTTTTTCACAGGGGGCTAATGAGCAGTTCTTC; CDR3: CASSFSQGANEQFF
D: -; J: TRBJ2-2; size: -; V: TRBV12-5; DNA: TGTGCTAGTGGTTTGGGGGGGGCCGGGGAGCTGTTTTTT; CDR3: CASGLGGAGELFF
D: -; J: TRBJ1-2; size: -; V: TRBV28; DNA: TGTGCCAGCAGTTTTCCCGGACTACGCTATGGCTACACCTTC; CDR3: CASSFPGLRYGYTF
D: TRBD1; J: TRBJ1-4; size: -; V: TRBV7-9; DNA: TGTGCCAGCAGCCCAGGACAGGCCACAACTAATGAAAAACTGTTTTTT; CDR3: CASSPGQATTNEKLFF
D: -; J: TRBJ1-5; size: -; V: TRBV5-8; DNA: TGTGCCAGCAGAGAAACAGGGAAAGGGCCTCAGCCCCAGCATTTT; CDR3: CASRETGKGPQPQHF
D: -; J: TRBJ1-3; size: -; V: TRBV27; DNA: TGTGCCAGCAGTTCCGGAGGCTTCTCTGGAAACACCATATATTTT; CDR3: CASSSGGFSGNTIYF
D: -; J: TRBJ1-6; size: -; V: TRBV5-1; DNA: TGCGCCAGCAGCCCCTTAGAGGGGGTCGGTGTCTCACCCCTCCACTTT; CDR3: CASSPLEGVGVSPLHF
D: TRBD2; J: TRBJ2-3; size: -; V: TRBV10-3; DNA: TGTGCCATCAGCCCCAGGCGGGGGGGCACAGATACGCAGTATTTT; CDR3: CAISPRRGGTDTQYF
D: TRBD2; J: TRBJ2-1; size: -; V: TRBV11-3; DNA: TGTGCCAGCAGCCCGTCTAGCGGGGGGCCTTTCAATGAGCAGTTCTTC; CDR3: CASSPSSGGPFNEQFF
D: -; J: TRBJ2-1; size: -; V: TRBV5-4; DNA: TGTGCCAGCAGCTTGGATCCGGGAAACGGCAATGAGCAGTTCTTC; CDR3: CASSLDPGNGNEQFF
D: TRBD1; J: TRBJ2-4; size: -; V: TRBV5-4; DNA: TGTGCCAGCAGCATTAGGACAGGGGGAGCCAAAAACATTCAGTACTTC; CDR3: CASSIRTGGAKNIQYF
D: TRBD2; J: TRBJ2-7; size: -; V: TRBV6-1; DNA: TGTGCCAGCAGTTTGAGCGGGAGTCTACTTTTCGAGCAGTACTTC; CDR3: CASSLSGSLLFEQYF
D: TRBD1; J: TRBJ1-5; size: -; V: TRBV16; DNA: TGTGCCAGCAGCCAATCGGGACAGGGCGGAAATCAGCCCCAGCATTTT; CDR3: CASSQSGQGGNQPQHF
D: TRBD2; J: TRBJ2-2; size: once; V: TRBV14; DNA: TGTGCCAGCAGCCAAGGACTAGCGGTTACCGGGGAGCTGTTTTTT; CDR3: CASSQGLAVTGELFF
D: -; J: TRBJ2-3; size: -; V: TRBV7-6; DNA: TGTGCCAGCAGCTCAGTCGCGGGGCGCACAGATACGCAGTATTTT; CDR3: CASSSVAGRTDTQYF
D: -; J: TRBJ1-2; size: -; V: TRBV7-2; DNA: TGTGCCAGCAGCTCAGCCTTTCTAGGATCCCGTGGCTACACCTTC; CDR3: CASSSAFLGSRGYTF
D: TRBD1; J: TRBJ1-4; size: -; V: TRBV6-5; DNA: TGTGCCAGCAGTGCCGGGACAGGGGAAAATGAAAAACTGTTTTTT; CDR3: CASSAGTGENEKLFF
D: -; J: TRBJ2-6; size: -; V: TRBV5-4; DNA: TGTGCCAGCAGCCGCGCCCGCTCTGGGGCCAACGTCCTGACTTTC; CDR3: CASSRARSGANVLTF
D: TRBD2; J: TRBJ2-4; size: -; V: TRBV5-4; DNA: TGTGCCAGCAGCGGGACTAGCGGGAGCGTTGCCAAAAACATTCAGTACTTC; CDR3: CASSGTSGSVAKNIQYF
D: TRBD1; J: TRBJ2-7; size: once; V: TRBV2; DNA: TGTGCCAGCAGCCGGGACAGGGACAACGAGCAGTACTTC; CDR3: CASSRDRDNEQYF
D: TRBD2; J: TRBJ2-1; size: once; V: TRBV29-1; DNA: TGCAGCGTTGGGGGGCCGGGTAGCGGGAGAGCTTACAATGAGCAGTTCTTC; CDR3: CSVGGPGSGRAYNEQFF
D: -; J: TRBJ2-2; size: few; V: TRBV6-1; DNA: TGTGCCAGCAGTGAAGCGGCGGGGTGGGAGCTGTTTTTT; CDR3: CASSEAAGWELFF
D: TRBD2; J: TRBJ2-5; size: -; V: TRBV27; DNA: TGTGCCAGCAGTGCCGGGACTAGCGGGGCACAAGAGACCCAGTACTTC; CDR3: CASSAGTSGAQETQYF
D: TRBD1; J: TRBJ1-1; size: once; V: TRBV7-9; DNA: TGTGCCAGCAGCCGGGACAGGGATGAATCGGACACTGAAGCTTTCTTT; CDR3: CASSRDRDESDTEAFF
D: TRBD1; J: TRBJ1-4; size: -; V: TRBV2; DNA: TGTGCCAGCAGTGGGGACAGCGCAACTAATGAAAAACTGTTTTTT; CDR3: CASSGDSATNEKLFF
D: -; J: TRBJ1-1; size: -; V: TRBV19; DNA: TGTGCCAGTAGTAGCTATAGGGGCGCGGACACTGAAGCTTTCTTT; CDR3: CASSSYRGADTEAFF
D: TRBD1; J: TRBJ2-7; size: -; V: TRBV2; DNA: TGTGCCAGCAACTGGGACAGCCCTTCCTACGAGCAGTACTTC; CDR3: CASNWDSPSYEQYF
D: -; J: TRBJ2-3; size: few; V: TRBV28; DNA: TGTGCCAGCAGTTTGAACAGGGCCGGCGGCACAGATACGCAGTATTTT; CDR3: CASSLNRAGGTDTQYF
D: TRBD2; J: TRBJ2-1; size: -; V: TRBV6-1; DNA: TGTGCCAGCAGTGAAACTGTCGGACTAGCAGCTGAGCAGTTCTTC; CDR3: CASSETVGLAAEQFF
D: -; J: TRBJ2-5; size: -; V: TRBV4-1; DNA: TGCGCCAGCAGCCAAGAGTTGGCAGGGATGGAGACCCAGTACTTC; CDR3: CASSQELAGMETQYF
D: -; J: TRBJ2-3; size: -; V: TRBV5-1; DNA: TGCGCCAGCAGCTTGCGCCTGACCCGCGGCGATACGCAGTATTTT; CDR3: CASSLRLTRGDTQYF
D: TRBD2; J: TRBJ2-5; size: -; V: TRBV5-4; DNA: TGTGCCAGCACCCCGGGACTAGCGGGACAAGAGACCCAGTACTTC; CDR3: CASTPGLAGQETQYF
D: -; J: TRBJ1-1; size: -; V: TRBV6-4; DNA: TGTGCCAGCATACGTTCTCGGGGGGTGAGGAACACTGAAGCTTTCTTT; CDR3: CASIRSRGVRNTEAFF
D: -; J: TRBJ2-3; size: -; V: TRBV2; DNA: TGTGCCAGCAGTGAAGGGCCGGTCAGGACAGATACGCAGTATTTT; CDR3: CASSEGPVRTDTQYF
D: -; J: TRBJ2-7; size: -; V: TRBV7-2; DNA: TGTGCCAGCAGCTCCCAAGGGGACGAGCAGTACTTC; CDR3: CASSSQGDEQYF
D: -; J: TRBJ2-7; size: -; V: TRBV14; DNA: TGTGCCAGCAGCCGCCGCCCAGGATACGAGCAGTACTTC; CDR3: CASSRRPGYEQYF
D: -; J: TRBJ1-5; size: -; V: TRBV28; DNA: TGTGCCAGCAGTGGGGGACAAAACAATCAGCCCCAGCATTTT; CDR3: CASSGGQNNQPQHF
D: TRBD1; J: TRBJ2-5; size: -; V: TRBV9; DNA: TGTGCCAGCAGCGCTACAGGGGGCCAGGAGACCCAGTACTTC; CDR3: CASSATGGQETQYF
D: -; J: TRBJ2-3; size: few; V: TRBV2; DNA: TGTGCCAACCAATTTCCCGGAGATACGCAGTATTTT; CDR3: CANQFPGDTQYF
D: -; J: TRBJ1-1; size: -; V: TRBV5-1; DNA: TGCGCCAGCAGCTTAGAGAAGAACACTGAAGCTTTCTTT; CDR3: CASSLEKNTEAFF
D: -; J: TRBJ2-7; size: -; V: TRBV27; DNA: TGTGCCAGCAGTCTACAGGGTTCCTACGAGCAGTACTTC; CDR3: CASSLQGSYEQYF